What follows describes a single TCR beta chain. Its antigen is not known. The junction differs from germline at one of its ends, possibly a read error. This sample is part of a study of tumor-infiltrating lymphocytes in primary liver carcinoma. The wider study: Maximum tumor diameters ranged from roughly 4.2 to 11 cm, stage T1-T3 N0M0. Findings of the study overall: For tumor-adjacent and tumor-blood pairs, overlap was less than that seen for tumor region pairs.

This CDR3 comprises 18 residues. Per germline, CDR1 MGHDK and CDR2 SYGVNS. Production of TCR beta cDNA used 500 ng total RNA together with a constant-region primer. Library construction for TCR beta comprised three nested multiplex PCR rounds performed with slightly modified ARM-PCR. Forward primers for TRBV1-TRBV30 and a C-beta reverse primer served the first two PCR rounds, at 10 cycles each. TCRdb re-derived calls from the multiplex PCR reads in MiXCR, one entry per CDR3 protein. Among some 320,000 distinct CDR3 sequences listed, more than 55% were seen once. Blood RNA was derived from unsorted whole blood, and germline DNA was extracted too.

This TCR derives from a man between 35 and 55 years old with primary liver carcinoma and hepatitis B virus infection. Sequencing was carried out using peripheral blood. The genes are TRBV25-1 and TRBJ1-1; 7 positions match TRBD1. The chain's CDR3 is CANSPRMGQPGKNTEAFF. Written as DNA, the CDR3 is TGTGCCAACAGTCCCAGGATGGGACAGCCAGGAAAGAACACTGAAGCTTTCTTT.